Only a few counts were recorded for the clone carrying this T cell receptor (beta chain). The antigen is not known. This sample was included in a study of cytomegalovirus exposure and HLA in healthy donors. Regarding the study as a whole: It emerged from a later analysis that several of the most significant clusters appeared to be linked to common viral pathogens. Later analysis associated a missense DCLRE1C variant with TCR beta V- and J-gene trimming. CMV antigen specificity was confirmed in vitro for three CMV-associated chains.

Germline V gives CDR1 MDHEN, CDR2 SYDVKM. CDR3 length equals 12 residues. The trim removed 6 bases at V and 10 bases at J, leaving 8 bases unmatched. There were likely unrecorded immune exposures, though donors were nominally healthy when sampled. With 60 Vbeta and 13 Jbeta primers, the PCR was carried out. Assay: immunoSEQ multiplex PCR; the TCRdb copy retains only in-frame clones and omits some. The sample includes 95,000 to 150,000 clones, around 69% seen only once; the top ten take roughly 8.6%. V gene TRBV28 combines with J gene TRBJ2-7; 8 bases are shared with TRBD1. The specimen was PBMCs. This clonotype was obtained from a woman aged 40 to 50 in good health and CMV-seropositive. The CDR3, as DNA: TGTGCCAGCAGCTGGACAGGGCCTTCACAGTACTTC. This codes for CASSWTGPSQYF. Using reference TRBV28 and TRBJ2-7 for the parts outside the CDR3, the full variable domain is DVKVTQSSRYLVKRTGEKVFLECVQDMDHENMFWYRQDPGLGLRLIYFSYDVKMKEKGDIPEGYSVSREKKERFSLILESASTNQTSMYLCASSWTGPSQYFGPGTRLTVT.